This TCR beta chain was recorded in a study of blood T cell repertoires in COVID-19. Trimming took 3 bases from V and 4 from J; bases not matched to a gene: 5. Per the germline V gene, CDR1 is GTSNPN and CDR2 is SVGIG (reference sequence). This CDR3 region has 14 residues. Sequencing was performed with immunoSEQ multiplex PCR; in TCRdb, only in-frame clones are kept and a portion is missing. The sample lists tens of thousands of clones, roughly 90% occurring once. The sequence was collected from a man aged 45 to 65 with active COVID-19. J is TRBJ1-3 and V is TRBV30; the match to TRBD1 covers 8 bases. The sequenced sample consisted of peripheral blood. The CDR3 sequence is CAWSATGGGNTIYF. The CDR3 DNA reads TGTGCCTGGAGCGCCACAGGGGGAGGAAACACCATATATTTT.